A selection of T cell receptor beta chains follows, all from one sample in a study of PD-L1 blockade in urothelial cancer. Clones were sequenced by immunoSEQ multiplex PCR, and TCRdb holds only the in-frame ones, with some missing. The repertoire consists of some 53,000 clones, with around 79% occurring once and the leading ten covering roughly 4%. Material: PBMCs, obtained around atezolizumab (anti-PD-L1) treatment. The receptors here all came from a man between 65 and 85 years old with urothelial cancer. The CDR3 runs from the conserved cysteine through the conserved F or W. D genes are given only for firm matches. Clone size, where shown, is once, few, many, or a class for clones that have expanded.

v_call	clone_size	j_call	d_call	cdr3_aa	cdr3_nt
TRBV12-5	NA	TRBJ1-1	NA	CASGPWEGGNTEAFF	TGTGCTAGTGGGCCCTGGGAGGGAGGGAACACTGAAGCTTTCTTT
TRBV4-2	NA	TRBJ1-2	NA	CASSRRGGEGGYTF	TGTGCCAGCAGCCGCCGCGGGGGAGAGGGGGGCTACACCTTC
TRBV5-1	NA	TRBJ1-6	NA	CASSLSYNSPLHF	TGCGCCAGCAGCCTTTCCTATAATTCACCCCTCCACTTT
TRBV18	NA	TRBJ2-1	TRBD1	CASSRDSYNEQFF	TGTGCCAGCTCACGGGACAGCTACAATGAGCAGTTCTTC
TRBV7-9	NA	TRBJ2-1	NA	CASSPRGTYNEQFF	TGTGCCAGCAGCCCGCGGGGGACATACAATGAGCAGTTCTTC
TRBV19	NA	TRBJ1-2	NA	CASSMRGGRLSGYTF	TGTGCCAGTAGTATGAGGGGCGGGAGACTTTCTGGCTACACCTTC
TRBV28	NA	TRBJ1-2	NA	CASRQVGRFYGYTF	TGTGCCAGCAGGCAGGTGGGGCGTTTCTATGGCTACACCTTC
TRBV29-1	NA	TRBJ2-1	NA	CSGGQGLSNEQFF	TGCAGCGGAGGGCAGGGGTTGTCCAATGAGCAGTTCTTC
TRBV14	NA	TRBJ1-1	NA	CASSQETGVTFF	TGTGCCAGCAGCCAAGAAACTGGTGTTACTTTCTTT
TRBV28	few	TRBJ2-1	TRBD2	CASSFQLAGVRRYSSYNEQFF	TGTGCCAGCAGTTTCCAATTAGCGGGAGTCCGTCGCTATAGCTCCTACAATGAGCAGTTCTTC
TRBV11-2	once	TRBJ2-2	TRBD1	CASSLSGTGGPNTGELFF	TGTGCCAGCAGCTTGTCCGGGACAGGGGGTCCGAACACCGGGGAGCTGTTTTTT
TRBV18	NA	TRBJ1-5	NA	CASSPDRNQPQHF	TGTGCCAGCTCACCTGACAGGAATCAGCCCCAGCATTTT
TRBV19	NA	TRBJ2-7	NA	CASSQDKSSYEQYF	TGTGCCAGTAGTCAGGACAAGAGCTCCTACGAGCAGTACTTC
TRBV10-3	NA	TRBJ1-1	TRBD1	CATVSTGTGKGEAFF	TGTGCAACCGTGTCGACCGGGACAGGTAAGGGAGAAGCTTTCTTT
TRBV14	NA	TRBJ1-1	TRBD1	CASSQLLRDRGRGAFF	TGTGCCAGCAGCCAATTACTTCGGGACAGGGGGCGCGGAGCTTTCTTT
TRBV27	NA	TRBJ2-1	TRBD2	CASKGGTSGFNEQFF	TGTGCCAGCAAGGGGGGGACTAGCGGATTCAATGAGCAGTTCTTC
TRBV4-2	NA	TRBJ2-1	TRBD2	CASSRRGLAGGLTINEQFF	TGTGCCAGCAGCCGGCGGGGACTAGCGGGAGGTCTCACCATTAATGAGCAGTTCTTC
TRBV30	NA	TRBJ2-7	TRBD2	CAWRAAGSSYEQYF	TGTGCCTGGAGGGCAGCGGGGAGCTCCTACGAGCAGTACTTC
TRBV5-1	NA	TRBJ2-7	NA	CASTFREGAYEQYF	TGCGCCAGCACCTTTAGGGAAGGGGCCTACGAGCAGTACTTC
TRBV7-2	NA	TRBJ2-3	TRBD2	CASSPRTSGITDTQYF	TGTGCCAGCAGCCCACGGACTAGCGGGATCACAGATACGCAGTATTTT
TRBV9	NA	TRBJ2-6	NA	CASSVEGSGANVLTF	TGTGCCAGCAGCGTAGAGGGGTCTGGGGCCAACGTCCTGACTTTC
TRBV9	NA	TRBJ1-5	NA	CASSRSNSNQPQHF	TGTGCCAGCAGCCGGTCGAATAGCAATCAGCCCCAGCATTTT
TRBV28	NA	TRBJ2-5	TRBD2	CASRGLLAGGAETQYF	TGTGCCAGCAGGGGACTACTAGCGGGGGGGGCGGAGACCCAGTACTTC
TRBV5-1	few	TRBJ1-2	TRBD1	CASSPEGTAGYTF	TGCGCCAGCAGCCCAGAAGGGACAGCTGGCTACACCTTC
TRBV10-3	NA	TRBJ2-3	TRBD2	CAIKGLGSADTQYF	TGTGCCATCAAGGGACTAGGCAGTGCAGATACGCAGTATTTT
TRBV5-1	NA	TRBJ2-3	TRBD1	CASHFGDHRGDTQYF	TGCGCCAGTCATTTTGGAGATCACAGGGGAGATACGCAGTATTTT
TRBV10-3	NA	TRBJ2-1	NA	CATRGSGSSSYNEQFF	TGTGCCACCCGAGGGAGCGGGTCCAGCTCCTACAATGAGCAGTTCTTC
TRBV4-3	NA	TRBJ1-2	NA	CASSQDGGENTF	TGCGCCAGCAGCCAAGACGGAGGGGAAAACACCTTC
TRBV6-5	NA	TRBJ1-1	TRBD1	CASRRDRGNTEAFF	TGTGCCAGCAGACGCGACAGGGGAAACACTGAAGCTTTCTTT
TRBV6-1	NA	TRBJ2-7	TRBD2	CASSKSGSPYEQYF	TGTGCCAGCAGTAAGAGCGGGAGTCCCTACGAGCAGTACTTC
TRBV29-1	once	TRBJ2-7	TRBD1	CSVSHRGTEQYF	TGCAGCGTTTCTCACAGGGGTACGGAGCAGTACTTC
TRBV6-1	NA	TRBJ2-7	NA	CASGVGGSSYEQYF	TGTGCCTCCGGGGTGGGGGGATCCTCCTACGAGCAGTACTTC
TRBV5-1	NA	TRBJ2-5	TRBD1	CASSRQGRETQYF	TGCGCCAGCAGCCGACAGGGCAGAGAGACCCAGTACTTC
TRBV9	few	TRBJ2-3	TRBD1	CASSVRTGGELGPGTDTQYF	TGTGCCAGCAGCGTAAGGACAGGGGGCGAGTTGGGTCCTGGCACAGATACGCAGTATTTT
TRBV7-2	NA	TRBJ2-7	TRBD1	CASSLGPRGGQGYYEQYF	TGTGCCAGCAGCTTAGGCCCAAGGGGGGGACAGGGCTACTACGAGCAGTACTTC
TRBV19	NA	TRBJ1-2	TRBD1	CASSMVGQGVKITF	TGTGCCAGTAGTATGGTGGGACAGGGAGTTAAAATCACCTTC
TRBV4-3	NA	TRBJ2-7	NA	CASSLRISYEQYF	TGCGCCAGCTCATTGCGCATATCCTACGAGCAGTACTTC
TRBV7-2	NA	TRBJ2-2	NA	CASSLRIGGLNTGELFF	TGTGCCAGCAGCTTACGGATCGGAGGGTTGAACACCGGGGAGCTGTTTTTT
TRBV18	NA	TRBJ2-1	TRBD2	CASSTTSGNEQFF	TGTGCCAGCTCAACAACTAGCGGCAATGAGCAGTTCTTC
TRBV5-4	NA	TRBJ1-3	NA	CASSFQGGGNTIYF	TGTGCCAGCAGCTTTCAGGGTGGTGGAAACACCATATATTTT
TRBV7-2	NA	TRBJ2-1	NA	CASSQGGPSSYNEQFF	TGTGCCAGCAGCCAAGGTGGGCCGAGCTCCTACAATGAGCAGTTCTTC
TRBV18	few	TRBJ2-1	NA	CASCTRDNNEQFF	TGTGCCAGCTGCACGAGGGACAACAATGAGCAGTTCTTC
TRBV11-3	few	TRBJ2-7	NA	CASSLGRASYEQYF	TGTGCCAGCAGCTTGGGCAGGGCCTCCTACGAGCAGTACTTC
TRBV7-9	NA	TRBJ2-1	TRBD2	CASSQPWTSGVNEQFF	TGTGCCAGCAGCCAACCTTGGACTAGCGGGGTAAATGAGCAGTTCTTC
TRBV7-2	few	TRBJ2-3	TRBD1	CASSARQGAGDTQYF	TGTGCCAGCAGCGCCCGACAGGGGGCTGGAGATACGCAGTATTTT
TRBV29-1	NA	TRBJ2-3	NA	CSSEGGTDGGTDTQYF	TGCAGCTCGGAGGGCGGAACTGACGGTGGCACAGATACGCAGTATTTT
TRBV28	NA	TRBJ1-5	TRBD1	CASSSQGAGQPQHF	TGTGCCAGCAGTTCACAGGGGGCGGGTCAGCCCCAGCATTTT
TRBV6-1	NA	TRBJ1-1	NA	CASSEETVRMKAFF	TGTGCCAGCAGTGAAGAGACAGTAAGAATGAAAGCTTTCTTT
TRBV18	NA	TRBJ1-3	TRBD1	CASSRGTGSSGNTIYF	TGTGCCAGCTCGCGCGGGACAGGGAGCTCTGGAAACACCATATATTTT
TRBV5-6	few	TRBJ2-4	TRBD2	CASSSARLAGLKQNIQYF	TGTGCCAGCAGCTCCGCCAGACTAGCGGGGCTAAAACAAAACATTCAGTACTTC
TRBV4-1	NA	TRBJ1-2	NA	CASSQDRGSAAIGGYTF	TGCGCCAGCAGCCAAGATCGCGGCAGCGCCGCTATCGGAGGCTACACCTTC
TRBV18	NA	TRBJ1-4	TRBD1	CASSPPPTGGRTNEKLFF	TGTGCCAGCTCACCGCCACCGACAGGGGGCCGTACTAATGAAAAACTGTTTTTT